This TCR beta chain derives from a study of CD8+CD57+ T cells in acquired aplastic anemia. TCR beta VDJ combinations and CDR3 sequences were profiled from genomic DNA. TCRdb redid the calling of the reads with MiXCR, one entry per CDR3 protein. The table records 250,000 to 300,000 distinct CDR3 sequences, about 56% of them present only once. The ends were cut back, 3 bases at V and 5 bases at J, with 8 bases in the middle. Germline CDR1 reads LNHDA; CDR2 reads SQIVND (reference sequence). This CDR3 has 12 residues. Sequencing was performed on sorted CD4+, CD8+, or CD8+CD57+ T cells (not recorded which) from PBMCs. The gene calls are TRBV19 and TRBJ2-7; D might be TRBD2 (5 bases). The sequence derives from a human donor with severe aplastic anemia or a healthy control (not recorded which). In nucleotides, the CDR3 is TGTGCCAGTAGTATTGGACTTGACGAGCAGTACTTC. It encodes CASSIGLDEQYF.